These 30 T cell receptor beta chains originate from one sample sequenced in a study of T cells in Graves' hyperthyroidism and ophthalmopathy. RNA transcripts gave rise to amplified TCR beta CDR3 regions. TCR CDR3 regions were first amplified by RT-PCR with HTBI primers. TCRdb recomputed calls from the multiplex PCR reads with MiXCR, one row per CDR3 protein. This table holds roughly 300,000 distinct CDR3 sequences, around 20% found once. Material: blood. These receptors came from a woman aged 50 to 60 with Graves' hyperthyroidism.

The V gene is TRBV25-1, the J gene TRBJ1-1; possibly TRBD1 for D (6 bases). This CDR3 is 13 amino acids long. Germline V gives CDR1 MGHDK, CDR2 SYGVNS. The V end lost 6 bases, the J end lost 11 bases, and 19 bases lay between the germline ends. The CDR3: CASSGSDRSRAFF. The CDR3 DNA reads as TGTGCCAGCAGCGGTTCGGACAGAAGCAGGGCTTTCTTT.

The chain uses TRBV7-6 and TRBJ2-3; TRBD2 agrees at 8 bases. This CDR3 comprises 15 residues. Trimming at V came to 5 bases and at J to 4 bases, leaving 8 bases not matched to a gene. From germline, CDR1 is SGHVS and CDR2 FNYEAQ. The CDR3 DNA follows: TGTGCCAGCAGCATCCGACTAGCGTCTTCAGATACGCAGTATTTT. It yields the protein CASSIRLASSDTQYF.

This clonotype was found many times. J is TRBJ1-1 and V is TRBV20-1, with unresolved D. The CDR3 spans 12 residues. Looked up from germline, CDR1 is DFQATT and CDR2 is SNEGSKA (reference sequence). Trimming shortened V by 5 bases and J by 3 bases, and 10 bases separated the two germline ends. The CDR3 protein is CSALPFDTEAFF. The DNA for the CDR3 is TGCAGTGCTCTTCCCTTCGACACTGAAGCTTTCTTT.

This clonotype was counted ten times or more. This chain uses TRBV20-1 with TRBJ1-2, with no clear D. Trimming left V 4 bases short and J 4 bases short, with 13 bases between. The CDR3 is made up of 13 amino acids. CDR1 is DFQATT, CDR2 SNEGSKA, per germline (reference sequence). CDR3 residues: CSATALVGYGYTF. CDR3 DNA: TGCAGTGCTACAGCTCTTGTCGGCTATGGCTACACCTTC.

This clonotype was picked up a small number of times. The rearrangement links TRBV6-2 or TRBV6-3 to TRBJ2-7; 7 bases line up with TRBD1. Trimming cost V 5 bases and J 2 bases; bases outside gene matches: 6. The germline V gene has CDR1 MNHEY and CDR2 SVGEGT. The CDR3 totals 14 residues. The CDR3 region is CASSRRGGAYEQYF. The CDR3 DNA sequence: TGTGCCAGCAGTCGGAGAGGGGGCGCCTACGAGCAGTACTTC.

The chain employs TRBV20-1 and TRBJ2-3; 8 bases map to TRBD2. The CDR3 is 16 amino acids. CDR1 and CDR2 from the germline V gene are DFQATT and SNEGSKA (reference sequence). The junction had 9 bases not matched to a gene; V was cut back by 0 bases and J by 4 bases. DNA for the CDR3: TGCAGTGCTAGAGAAGTTGCAGCGGGAGACTCAGATACGCAGTATTTT. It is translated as CSAREVAAGDSDTQYF.

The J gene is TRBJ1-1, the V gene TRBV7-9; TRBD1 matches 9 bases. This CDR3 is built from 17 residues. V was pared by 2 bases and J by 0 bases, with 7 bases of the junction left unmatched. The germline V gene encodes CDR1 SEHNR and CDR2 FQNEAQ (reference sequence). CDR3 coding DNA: TGTGCCAGCAGCTTAAGACAGGGGGGGGACATGAACACTGAAGCTTTCTTT. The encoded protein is CASSLRQGGDMNTEAFF.

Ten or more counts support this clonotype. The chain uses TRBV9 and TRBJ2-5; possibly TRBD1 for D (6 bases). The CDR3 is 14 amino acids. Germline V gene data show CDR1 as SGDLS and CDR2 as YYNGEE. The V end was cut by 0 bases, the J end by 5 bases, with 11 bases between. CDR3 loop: CASSVEGGGETQYF. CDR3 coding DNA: TGTGCCAGCAGCGTAGAAGGGGGTGGGGAGACCCAGTACTTC.

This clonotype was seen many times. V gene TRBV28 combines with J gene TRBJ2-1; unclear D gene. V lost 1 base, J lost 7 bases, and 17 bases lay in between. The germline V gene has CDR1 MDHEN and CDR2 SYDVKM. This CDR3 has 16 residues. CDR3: CASSLYPGIESNEQFF. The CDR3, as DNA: TGTGCCAGCAGTTTATATCCGGGCATCGAGAGTAATGAGCAGTTCTTC. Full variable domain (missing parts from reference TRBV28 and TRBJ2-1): DVKVTQSSRYLVKRTGEKVFLECVQDMDHENMFWYRQDPGLGLRLIYFSYDVKMKEKGDIPEGYSVSREKKERFSLILESASTNQTSMYLCASSLYPGIESNEQFFGPGTRLTVL.

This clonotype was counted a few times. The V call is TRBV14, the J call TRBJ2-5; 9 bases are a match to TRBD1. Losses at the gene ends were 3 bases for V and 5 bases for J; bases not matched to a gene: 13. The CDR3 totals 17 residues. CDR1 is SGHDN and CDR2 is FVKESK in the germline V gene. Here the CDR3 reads CASSHTRDRDVRETQYF. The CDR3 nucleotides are TGTGCCAGCAGCCACACCCGGGACAGGGACGTCCGTGAGACCCAGTACTTC.

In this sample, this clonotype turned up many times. The CDR3: CASHEASNTEAFF. The CDR3 DNA follows: TGCGCCAGCCACGAGGCCTCGAACACTGAAGCTTTCTTT. The chain links TRBV5-1 to TRBJ1-1; D unclear. The CDR3 is 13 residues long. From germline, CDR1 is SGHRS and CDR2 YFSETQ. V lost 7 bases to trimming and J lost 1 base, with 11 bases between them.

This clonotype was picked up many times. The CDR3 DNA sequence: TGTGCCTCCCGGGGACTGGGAAACACCATATATTTT. Amino acids: CASRGLGNTIYF. The chain joins TRBV30 to TRBJ1-3; perhaps TRBD1 as D (5 bases). The CDR3 is 12 amino acids. V was shortened by 7 bases and J by 4 bases, with 11 bases between the two germline ends. From germline, CDR1 is GTSNPN and CDR2 SVGIG (reference sequence).

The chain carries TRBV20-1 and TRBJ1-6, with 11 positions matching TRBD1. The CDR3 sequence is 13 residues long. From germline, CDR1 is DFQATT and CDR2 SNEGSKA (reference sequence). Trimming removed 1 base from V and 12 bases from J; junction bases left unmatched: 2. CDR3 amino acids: CSARAGQGGPLHF. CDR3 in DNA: TGCAGTGCTAGAGCGGGACAGGGGGGACCCCTCCACTTT.

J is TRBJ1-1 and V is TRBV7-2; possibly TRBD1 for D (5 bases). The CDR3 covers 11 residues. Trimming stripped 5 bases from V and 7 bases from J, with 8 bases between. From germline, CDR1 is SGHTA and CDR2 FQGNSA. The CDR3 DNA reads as TGTGCCAGCAGCCGGGACGGTGAAGCTTTCTTT. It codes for CASSRDGEAFF.

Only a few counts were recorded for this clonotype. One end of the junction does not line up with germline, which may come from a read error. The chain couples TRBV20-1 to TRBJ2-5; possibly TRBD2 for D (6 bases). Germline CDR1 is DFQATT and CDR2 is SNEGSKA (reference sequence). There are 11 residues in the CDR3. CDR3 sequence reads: CSASAGTLWNF. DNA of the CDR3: TGCAGTGCTTCCGCCGGGACTCTTTGGAACTTC.

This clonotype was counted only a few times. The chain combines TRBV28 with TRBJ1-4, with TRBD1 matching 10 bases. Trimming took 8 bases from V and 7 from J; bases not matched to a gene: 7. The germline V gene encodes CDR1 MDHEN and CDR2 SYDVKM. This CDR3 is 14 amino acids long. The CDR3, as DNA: TGTGCCAGCCGGACAGGGGGGAAAGGTGAAAAACTGTTTTTT. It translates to CASRTGGKGEKLFF.

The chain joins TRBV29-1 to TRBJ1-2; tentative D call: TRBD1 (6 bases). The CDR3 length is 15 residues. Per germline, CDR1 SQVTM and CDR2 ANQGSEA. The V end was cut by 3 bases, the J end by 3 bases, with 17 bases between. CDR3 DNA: TGCAGCGTTGATGGCAGGGGCCGGGGTGACTATGGCTACACCTTC. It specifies CSVDGRGRGDYGYTF.

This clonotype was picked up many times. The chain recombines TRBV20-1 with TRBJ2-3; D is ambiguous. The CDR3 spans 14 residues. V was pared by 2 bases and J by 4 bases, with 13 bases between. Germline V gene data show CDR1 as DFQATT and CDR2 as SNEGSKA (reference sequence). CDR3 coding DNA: TGCAGTGCTAGACGATCCTGGCTGGCAGATACGCAGTATTTT. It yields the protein CSARRSWLADTQYF.

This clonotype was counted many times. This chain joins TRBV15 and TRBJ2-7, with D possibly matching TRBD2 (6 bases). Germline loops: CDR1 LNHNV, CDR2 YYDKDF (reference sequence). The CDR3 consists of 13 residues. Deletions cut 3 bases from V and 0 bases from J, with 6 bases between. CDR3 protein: CATSRRDSYEQYF. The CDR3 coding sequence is TGTGCCACCAGCAGGCGGGACTCCTACGAGCAGTACTTC.

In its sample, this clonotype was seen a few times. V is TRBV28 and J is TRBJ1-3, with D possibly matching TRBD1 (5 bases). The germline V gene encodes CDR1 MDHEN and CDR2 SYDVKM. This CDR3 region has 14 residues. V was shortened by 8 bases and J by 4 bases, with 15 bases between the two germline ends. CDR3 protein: CASEPSGGGNTIYF. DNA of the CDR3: TGTGCCAGCGAGCCCTCCGGGGGGGGAAACACCATATATTTT.

The CDR3 region has the DNA TGTGCCAGCAGCTTAGTCAGCTTAAACACAGATACGCAGTATTTT. It yields the protein CASSLVSLNTDTQYF. The chain recombines TRBV7-8 with TRBJ2-3; D is unresolved. This CDR3 has 15 residues. Trimming shortened V by 1 base and J by 2 bases, and 10 bases separated the two germline ends. Looked up from germline, CDR1 is SGHVS and CDR2 is FQNEAQ.

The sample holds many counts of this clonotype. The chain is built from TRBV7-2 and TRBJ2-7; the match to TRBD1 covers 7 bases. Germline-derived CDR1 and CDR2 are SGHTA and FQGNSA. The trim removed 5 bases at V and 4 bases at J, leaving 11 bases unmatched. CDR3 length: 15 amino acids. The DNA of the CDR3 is TGTGCCAGCAGCATCCAGGGGGAGACAGGATACGAGCAGTACTTC. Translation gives CASSIQGETGYEQYF.

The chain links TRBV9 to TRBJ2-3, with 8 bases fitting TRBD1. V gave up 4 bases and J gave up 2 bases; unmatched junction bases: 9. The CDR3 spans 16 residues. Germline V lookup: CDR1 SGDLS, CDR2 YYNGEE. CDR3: CASSPLQGGFTDTQYF. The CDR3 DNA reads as TGTGCCAGCAGCCCCCTACAGGGGGGTTTCACAGATACGCAGTATTTT.

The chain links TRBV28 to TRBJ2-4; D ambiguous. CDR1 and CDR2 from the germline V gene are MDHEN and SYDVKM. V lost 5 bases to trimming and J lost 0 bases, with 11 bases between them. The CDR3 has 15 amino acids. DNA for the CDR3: TGTGCCAGCAGTGAGGCGGATCTAGCCAAAAACATTCAGTACTTC. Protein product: CASSEADLAKNIQYF.

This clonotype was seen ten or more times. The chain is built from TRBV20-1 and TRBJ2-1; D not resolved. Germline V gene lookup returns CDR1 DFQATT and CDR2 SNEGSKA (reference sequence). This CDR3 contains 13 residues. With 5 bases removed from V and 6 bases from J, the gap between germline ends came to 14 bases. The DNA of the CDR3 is TGCAGTGCTGACTCGGCTGTCCCCAATGAGCAGTTCTTC. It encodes CSADSAVPNEQFF.

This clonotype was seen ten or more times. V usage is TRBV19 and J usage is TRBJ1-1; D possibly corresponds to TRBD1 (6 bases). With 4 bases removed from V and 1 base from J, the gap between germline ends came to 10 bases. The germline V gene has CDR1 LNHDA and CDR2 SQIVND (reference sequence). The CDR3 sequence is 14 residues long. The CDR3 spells CASSKDRANTEAFF. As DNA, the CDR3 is TGTGCCAGTAGTAAGGACAGAGCGAACACTGAAGCTTTCTTT.

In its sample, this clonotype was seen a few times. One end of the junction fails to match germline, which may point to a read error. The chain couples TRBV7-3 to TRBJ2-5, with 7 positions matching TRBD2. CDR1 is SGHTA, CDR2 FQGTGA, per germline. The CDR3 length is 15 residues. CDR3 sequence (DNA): TGTACCAGCAGCTTATCGAGCGGGAAGCAAGAGACCCAGTACTTC. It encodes CTSSLSSGKQETQYF.

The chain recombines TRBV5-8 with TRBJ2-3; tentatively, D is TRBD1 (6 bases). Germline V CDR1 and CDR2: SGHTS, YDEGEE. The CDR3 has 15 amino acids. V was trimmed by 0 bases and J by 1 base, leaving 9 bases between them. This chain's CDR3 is CASSLDRVGTDTQYF. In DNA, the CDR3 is TGTGCCAGCAGCTTGGACAGGGTAGGCACAGATACGCAGTATTTT. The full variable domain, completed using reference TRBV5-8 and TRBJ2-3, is EAGVTQSPTHLIKTRGQQATLRCSPISGHTSVYWYQQALGLGLQFLLWYDEGEERNRGNFPPRFSGRQFPNYSSELNVNALELEDSALYLCASSLDRVGTDTQYFGPGTRLTVL.

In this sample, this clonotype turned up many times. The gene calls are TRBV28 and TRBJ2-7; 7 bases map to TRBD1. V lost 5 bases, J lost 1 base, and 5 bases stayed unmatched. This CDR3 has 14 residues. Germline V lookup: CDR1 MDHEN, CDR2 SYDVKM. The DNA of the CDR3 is TGTGCCAGCAGTCCAGGGACAGCATCCTACGAGCAGTACTTC. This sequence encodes CASSPGTASYEQYF.

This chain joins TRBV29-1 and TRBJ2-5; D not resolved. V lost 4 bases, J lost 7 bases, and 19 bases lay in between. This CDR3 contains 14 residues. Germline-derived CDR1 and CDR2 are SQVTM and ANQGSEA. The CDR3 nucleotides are TGCAGCGTTGTCCAGAGCATCGCATGGGTGACCCAGTACTTC. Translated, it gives CSVVQSIAWVTQYF.